This T cell receptor (beta chain) came from a study of CD8+CD57+ T cells in acquired aplastic anemia. Study overall: Across the sorted CD4+ and CD8+ cells, DNA amounts averaged about 3 ug. Regarding the study as a whole: Shared by patients and controls, 25 to 30 CD8+ CDR3s were abundant in patients.

The trim removed 1 base at V and 6 bases at J, leaving 4 bases unmatched. CDR3 length: 14 residues. Per germline, CDR1 DFQATT and CDR2 SNEGSKA (reference sequence). This clonotype has at least ten counts. Its matching antigen is unknown. Genomic DNA was employed as the template in profiling TCR beta VDJ and CDR3. A single record per CDR3 protein comes from TCRdb applying MiXCR to the reads. The sample holds 170,000 or so distinct CDR3 sequences; nearly 65% are singletons and the top ten take under 55%. Patients sequenced had flow cytometry evidence of CD8+CD57+ cell expansion. All patients were therapy-naive when blood was sampled.

Specimen: sorted CD4+, CD8+, or CD8+CD57+ T cells (not recorded which) from PBMCs. The clonotype originates from a human donor with aplastic anemia. This chain connects TRBV20-1 to TRBJ2-1; 9 bases agree with TRBD2. The CDR3 coding sequence is TGCAGTGCTAGAGTCGGTAGCGGGGGCAATGAGCAGTTCTTC. Amino acid sequence: CSARVGSGGNEQFF.